This TCR beta chain originates from a study of T-cell memory formation after mild COVID-19. Findings and limits, study-wide: Among contracting clones, CD4+ were mainly CM/EM and CD8+ enriched in EMRA.

Germline V gene lookup returns CDR1 DFQATT and CDR2 SNEGSKA (reference sequence). With V trimmed by 3 bases and J by 5 bases, 9 bases remained unmatched. The CDR3 loop spans 15 amino acids. This clonotype was seen a few times. Its antigen is still unknown. From 5'RACE with constant-segment primers came TCR alpha and TCR beta cDNA libraries that carried sample barcodes and UMIs. TCRdb recomputed calls from the 5' RACE reads with MiXCR, one row per CDR3 protein. The sample includes fewer than 650,000 distinct CDR3 sequences, 17% seen only once; the top ten take roughly 8%. Sample: PBMCs or a T cell subset sorted from them (not recorded which). The receptor's source is an adult woman who had mild COVID-19 (a few samples of this study predate the infection). Cell type and time point are not known. The V call is TRBV20-1, the J call TRBJ2-7; TRBD2 matches 11 bases. In nucleotides, the CDR3 is TGCAGTGCTAGCCCTGTAGCGGGAGGGCTGAACGAGCAGTACTTC. Amino acids: CSASPVAGGLNEQYF.